The 27 T cell receptor beta chains given below trace back to one sample, sequenced in a study of vaccination and CD4 T cells after COVID-19. The treatment denotes: approximately 11-day PBMC culture with coronavirus spike peptide pools or control peptides (ViraFEST assay). These TCRs are of unknown antigen specificity. Sequencing of the DNA from cultured CD4+ T cells was carried out with the Oncomine TCR Beta short-read assay. MiXCR, run by TCRdb on the PCR reads, gives a single entry per CDR3 protein. The repertoire consists of around 10,000 distinct CDR3 sequences, with roughly 65% occurring once and the leading ten covering around 9%. Sequencing used CD4+ T cells from blood, cultured in vitro, obtained before SARS-CoV-2 vaccination. The source of these receptors is a human donor who had recovered from COVID-19.

There are a few counts of this clonotype. The chain combines TRBV4-1 with TRBJ1-1; D is ambiguous. In germline, CDR1 is MGHRA, CDR2 YSYEKL. This CDR3 contains 14 residues. With 5 bases removed from V and 1 base from J, the gap between germline ends came to 11 bases. The CDR3 DNA reads TGCGCCAGCAGCGGAGGCCTGAGGAACACTGAAGCTTTCTTT. Its protein product is CASSGGLRNTEAFF.

This clonotype was picked up a small number of times. V gene TRBV2 combines with J gene TRBJ2-7, with D possibly being TRBD2 (6 bases). This CDR3 is built from 14 residues. Germline loops: CDR1 SNHLY, CDR2 FYNNEI. V lost 7 bases to trimming and J lost 4 bases, with 17 bases between them. Here the CDR3 reads CASNPPGGLYEQYF. The CDR3, as DNA: TGTGCCAGCAACCCCCCTGGAGGGTTATACGAGCAGTACTTC.

V and J are TRBV20-1 and TRBJ2-1; 8 bases match TRBD2. The V gene end was trimmed by 5 bases and the J gene end by 7 bases; junction bases not matched to a gene: 13. The CDR3 runs to 15 residues. Germline assignment: CDR1 DFQATT and CDR2 SNEGSKA (reference sequence). The CDR3, as DNA: TGCAGTGCTGGACTTAGCGGGAAAGGGCGGAATGAGCAGTTCTTC. It codes for CSAGLSGKGRNEQFF.

This chain uses TRBV7-3 with TRBJ2-2; D gene ambiguous. Germline loops: CDR1 SGHTA, CDR2 FQGTGA. The CDR3 consists of 12 residues. Trimming shortened V by 4 bases and J by 0 bases, and 0 bases separated the two germline ends. The CDR3 protein is CASSSNTGELFF. The CDR3 DNA is TGTGCCAGCAGCTCGAACACCGGGGAGCTGTTTTTT.

The V gene is TRBV7-2, the J gene TRBJ1-2; D unresolved. This CDR3 is 14 amino acids long. CDR1 and CDR2 (germline): SGHTA, FQGNSA. V lost 6 bases, J lost 0 bases, and 11 bases lay in between. DNA for the CDR3: TGTGCCAGCAGGGCCGCCTTAGCTAACTATGGCTACACCTTC. It codes for CASRAALANYGYTF.

The genes are TRBV6-2 or TRBV6-3 and TRBJ2-7; D may be TRBD2 (5 bases). Trimming pared 5 bases from V and 3 bases from J, leaving 8 bases between. CDR1 and CDR2 (germline): MNHEY, SVGEGT. This CDR3 spans 12 amino acids. The CDR3 reads CASSKLVYEQYF. In nucleotides, the CDR3 is TGTGCCAGCAGTAAACTAGTCTACGAGCAGTACTTC.

J is TRBJ2-1 and V is TRBV6-1, with a possible D match to TRBD2 (5 bases). V lost 2 bases and J 6 bases, leaving 11 bases between the germline ends. CDR1 MNHNS and CDR2 SASEGT come from the germline V gene. The CDR3 runs to 14 residues. The CDR3: CASSENWRPNEQFF. CDR3 nucleotides: TGTGCCAGCAGTGAAAACTGGAGGCCCAATGAGCAGTTCTTC.

There are a few counts of this clonotype. The chain combines TRBV2 with TRBJ2-7; D perhaps matches TRBD2 (6 bases). The CDR3 runs 13 residues. The germline gives CDR1 SNHLY, CDR2 FYNNEI. V was clipped by 4 bases and J by 3 bases, with 10 bases between them. The CDR3 here is CASSALADYEQYF. The CDR3 DNA sequence: TGTGCCAGCAGTGCGTTAGCGGACTACGAGCAGTACTTC.

A note on this clonotype: Mismatch with germline at one junction end may stem from a read error. The DNA of the CDR3 is TGTGCCAGCAGCTCAGCCACAGGGGAGGGTGGATTGGATTTT. Protein sequence: CASSSATGEGGLDF. The rearrangement uses TRBV7-2 and TRBJ1-5; TRBD1 aligns across 7 bases. Germline V gene data show CDR1 as SGHTA and CDR2 as FQGNSA. The CDR3 extends over 14 amino acids.

The chain recombines TRBV7-9 with TRBJ1-6, with unresolved D. The CDR3 is 14 amino acids. V lost 6 bases and J lost 5, with 11 bases in between. Germline V gene lookup returns CDR1 SEHNR and CDR2 FQNEAQ (reference sequence). The CDR3 DNA reads as TGTGCCAGCAGGCAGGATACACATAATTCACCCCTCCACTTT. It yields the protein CASRQDTHNSPLHF. The whole variable domain, remainder taken from reference TRBV7-9 and TRBJ1-6, is DTGVSQNPRHKITKRGQNVTFRCDPISEHNRLYWYRQTLGQGPEFLTYFQNEAQLEKSRLLSDRFSAERPKGSFSTLEIQRTEQGDSAMYLCASRQDTHNSPLHFGNGTRLTVT.

This chain uses TRBV27 with TRBJ1-6; TRBD1 is a possible D gene (6 bases). CDR1 and CDR2 from the germline V gene are MNHEY and SMNVEV (reference sequence). The CDR3 is made up of 14 amino acids. V was cut by 3 bases and J by 12 bases, with 15 bases left in between. The CDR3 region has the DNA TGTGCCAGCAGTTTGTTTGGCAGGGGTCTACCCCTCCACTTT. This sequence encodes CASSLFGRGLPLHF.

The chain uses TRBV24-1 and TRBJ1-5; D unclear. The germline gives CDR1 KGHDR, CDR2 SFDVKD. This CDR3 has 17 residues. V was clipped by 3 bases and J by 0 bases, with 14 bases between them. For the CDR3, the DNA is TGTGCCACCAGTGATGGACGACACCCTGTTAGCAATCAGCCCCAGCATTTT. This encodes CATSDGRHPVSNQPQHF.

The chain recombines TRBV6-2 or TRBV6-3 with TRBJ2-5, with 10 nucleotides matching TRBD2. The CDR3 extends over 16 amino acids. V dropped 7 bases and J dropped 0; count of bases not matched to a gene: 8. Per the germline V gene, CDR1 is MNHEY and CDR2 is SVGEGT. CDR3 coding DNA: TGTGCCAGCATCGATGCCGGGACTAGCGACCAAGAGACCCAGTACTTC. It encodes CASIDAGTSDQETQYF.

The chain combines TRBV30 with TRBJ1-6; D not certain. The V and J ends lost 0 bases and 7 bases respectively, with 4 bases between them. CDR1 is GTSNPN and CDR2 is SVGIG in the germline V gene (reference sequence). The CDR3 is 12 amino acids. The CDR3 loop is CAWSVGNSPLHF. In nucleotides, the CDR3 is TGTGCCTGGAGTGTTGGGAATTCACCCCTCCACTTT.

The J gene is TRBJ1-2, the V gene TRBV7-3; weak D call: TRBD1 (5 bases). Germline V CDR1 and CDR2: SGHTA, FQGTGA. The CDR3 runs 14 residues. V was cut by 3 bases and J by 6 bases, with 14 bases left in between. The CDR3 sequence is CASSLGTGPDGYTF. The CDR3 DNA reads as TGTGCCAGCAGCTTGGGTACAGGTCCCGATGGCTACACCTTC.

The chain employs TRBV28 and TRBJ2-7, with 7 nucleotides matching TRBD2. This CDR3 has 18 residues. Germline CDR1 and CDR2: MDHEN and SYDVKM. J gave up 3 bases and V 3 bases, and 17 bases lay outside the gene matches. The CDR3 DNA reads TGTGCCAGCAGTTTTACGACCTTCGTCTTGGGACTACACTACGAGCAGTACTTC. Its protein is CASSFTTFVLGLHYEQYF.

The V call is TRBV2, the J call TRBJ2-2, with TRBD2 matching 13 bases. From germline, CDR1 is SNHLY and CDR2 FYNNEI. The CDR3 has 16 amino acids. V lost 5 bases to trimming and J lost 2 bases; unmatched junction nucleotides: 2. DNA of the CDR3: TGTGCCAGCAGTTGGACTAGCGGGAGAAACACCGGGGAGCTGTTTTTT. Translation gives CASSWTSGRNTGELFF.

CDR3 in amino acids: CRAVGGSSSYEQYF. CDR3 nucleotides: TGCAGGGCCGTGGGAGGGTCCAGCTCCTACGAGCAGTACTTC. The V call is TRBV20-1, the J call TRBJ2-1; 7 bases are shared with TRBD2. The J call could be wrong; TRBJ2-7 is a better fit for the DNA end. CDR1 is DFQATT and CDR2 is SNEGSKA in the germline V gene (reference sequence). This CDR3 spans 14 amino acids.

V usage is TRBV20-1 and J usage is TRBJ1-2, with D unresolved. CDR1 and CDR2 (germline): DFQATT, SNEGSKA (reference sequence). This CDR3 has 13 residues. V lost 3 bases and J 4 bases, leaving 12 bases between the germline ends. The CDR3 DNA reads TGCAGTGCTAGCCCCCCATCCTTCTATGGCTACACCTTC. Amino acids: CSASPPSFYGYTF.

This clonotype appeared a few times. The chain carries TRBV6-1 and TRBJ1-4; 9 bases are shared with TRBD1. CDR1 and CDR2 (germline): MNHNS, SASEGT. Trimming cost V 10 bases and J 4 bases; bases outside gene matches: 7. This CDR3 comprises 14 residues. The CDR3: CAMGQGGDNEKLFF. In DNA, the CDR3 is TGTGCCATGGGACAGGGAGGGGATAATGAAAAACTGTTTTTT.

The chain has TRBV7-3 and TRBJ2-7, with a tentative D call TRBD2 (5 bases). CDR1 and CDR2 from the germline V gene are SGHTA and FQGTGA. The CDR3 sequence is 16 residues long. V was shortened by 5 bases and J by 0 bases, with 17 bases between the two germline ends. The CDR3 sequence is CASSPSRSADSYEQYF. CDR3 nucleotide sequence: TGTGCCAGCAGCCCTAGCCGGTCCGCCGACTCCTACGAGCAGTACTTC.

The sample holds a few counts of this clonotype. V gene TRBV27 combines with J gene TRBJ2-2; 7 bases match TRBD2. CDR3 length equals 16 residues. CDR1 is MNHEY and CDR2 is SMNVEV in the germline V gene (reference sequence). The V gene end was trimmed by 8 bases and the J gene end by 7 bases; junction bases not matched to a gene: 16. The CDR3 spells CASAPRRGLRGGELFF. CDR3 nucleotides: TGTGCCAGCGCACCTCGAAGGGGACTAAGAGGCGGGGAGCTGTTTTTT.

The chain uses TRBV20-1 and TRBJ2-5; 7 positions agree with TRBD1. The germline CDR1 and CDR2 sequences are DFQATT and SNEGSKA (reference sequence). The junction had 12 bases not matched to a gene; V was cut back by 6 bases and J by 5 bases. This CDR3 is 14 amino acids long. Here the CDR3 reads CSAPRQGYRETQYF. The CDR3 DNA reads TGCAGTGCGCCGAGACAGGGTTATAGGGAGACCCAGTACTTC.

This chain joins TRBV20-1 and TRBJ1-2, with D perhaps TRBD1 (6 bases). Trimming shortened V by 6 bases and J by 4 bases, and 12 bases separated the two germline ends. The length of the CDR3 is 12 residues. Germline CDR1 reads DFQATT; CDR2 reads SNEGSKA (reference sequence). CDR3 residues: CSANREGYGYTF. The CDR3, as DNA: TGCAGTGCAAACAGGGAAGGCTATGGCTACACCTTC.

The chain links TRBV19 to TRBJ1-1, with D possibly TRBD1 on 5 matching bases. CDR1 is LNHDA, CDR2 SQIVND, per germline (reference sequence). CDR3 length equals 13 residues. V was trimmed by 5 bases and J by 2 bases, leaving 9 bases between them. In DNA, the CDR3 is TGTGCCAGTAGTTCTACAGGAAACACTGAAGCTTTCTTT. It is translated as CASSSTGNTEAFF.

Of note for this clonotype: One end of the junction fails to match germline, which may point to a read error. V and J are TRBV7-7 and TRBJ2-3; the D gene is possibly TRBD2 (7 bases). The CDR3 extends over 17 amino acids. The germline V gene encodes CDR1 SSHAT and CDR2 FNYEAQ (reference sequence). The CDR3 DNA reads as TGTGCTAGCAGCCCCCGGAGTTCGGGGAGGGGGGCAGATACGCAGTATTTT. It encodes CASSPRSSGRGADTQYF. The full variable domain, with the rest looked up from reference TRBV7-7 and TRBJ2-3, is GAGVSQSPRYKVTKRGQDVTLRCDPISSHATLYWYQQALGQGPEFLTYFNYEAQPDKSGLPSDRFSAERPEGSISTLTIQRTEQRDSAMYRCASSPRSSGRGADTQYFGPGTRLTVL.

V and J are TRBV20-1 and TRBJ2-1; 14 nucleotides match TRBD2. The CDR3 is 19 residues long. J was trimmed by 0 bases and V by 5 bases; bases with no gene match: 12. The germline CDR1 and CDR2 sequences are DFQATT and SNEGSKA (reference sequence). CDR3 in amino acids: CSASTIRTSGRFSYNEQFF. The CDR3, as DNA: TGCAGTGCTTCTACAATCAGGACTAGCGGGAGGTTCTCCTACAATGAGCAGTTCTTC.